The 32 T cell receptor beta chains in this list originate from one sample, sequenced in a study of blood T cell repertoires in COVID-19. Clones were read by immunoSEQ multiplex PCR, and TCRdb kept only the in-frame ones, dropping some. The data contain 430,000 or so clones, roughly 90% of them seen just once; the ten biggest clones take up less than 2%. Sequenced sample: PBMCs or T cells enriched from blood (not recorded which). All receptors come from a woman aged 40-49 years who had recovered from COVID-19.

V and J are TRBV30 and TRBJ1-1; a possible D gene is TRBD1 (6 bases). The CDR3 is 16 amino acids. Deletions cut 2 bases from V and 6 bases from J, with 22 bases between. Germline V gene lookup returns CDR1 GTSNPN and CDR2 SVGIG (reference sequence). The CDR3 region is CAWSHQALVRTAEAFF. The CDR3 coding sequence is TGTGCCTGGAGTCACCAGGCGCTAGTACGGACAGCTGAAGCTTTCTTT. The full variable domain, with the rest looked up from reference TRBV30 and TRBJ1-1, is SQTIHQWPATLVQPVGSPLSLECTVEGTSNPNLYWYRQAAGRGLQLLFYSVGIGQISSEVPQNLSASRPQDRQFILSSKKLLLSDSGFYLCAWSHQALVRTAEAFFGQGTRLTVV.

Of note for this clone: Other DNA sequences in the sample encode the same CDR3. The chain couples TRBV5-1 to TRBJ2-5, with TRBD1 matching 8 bases. The trim removed 4 bases at V and 4 bases at J, leaving 6 bases unmatched. In germline, CDR1 is SGHRS, CDR2 YFSETQ. The CDR3 totals 14 residues. The CDR3 nucleotides are TGCGCCAGCAGCGGCGGACAGGGTGGAGAGACCCAGTACTTC. Its translation is CASSGGQGGETQYF.

This sequence joins TRBV6-2 or TRBV6-3 and TRBJ2-3, with 9 bases that match TRBD1. The ends lost 5 bases at V and 6 bases at J; junction bases unmatched: 12. Germline V gives CDR1 MNHEY, CDR2 SVGEGT. CDR3 length: 16 amino acids. This CDR3 is CASSTPWTGAGDTQYF. The DNA of the CDR3 is TGTGCCAGCAGTACTCCATGGACAGGGGCGGGGGATACGCAGTATTTT.

The rearrangement joins TRBV3-1 (or the pseudogene TRBV3-2) to TRBJ1-4; D unresolved. CDR1 and CDR2 (germline): LGHDT, YNNKEL (reference sequence). Trimming removed 4 bases from V and 7 bases from J, with 13 bases in between. This CDR3 is 14 amino acids long. Here the CDR3 reads CASSRAGSSEKLFF. The CDR3 DNA is TGTGCCAGCAGCCGAGCGGGGTCGAGTGAAAAACTGTTTTTT.

The CDR3 sequence is CASSQPGGVETQYF. The DNA for the CDR3 is TGTGCCAGCAGCCAACCGGGGGGAGTAGAGACCCAGTACTTC. The chain carries TRBV13 and TRBJ2-5, with TRBD2 matching over 7 bases. CDR3 size: 14 residues. Germline CDR1 and CDR2: PRHDT and FYEKMQ (reference sequence). Germline trimming cut 5 bases from V and 4 bases from J; bases unmatched to any gene: 7.

The CDR3 sequence: CATSRDTSGRYNEQFF. CDR3 DNA: TGTGCCACCAGCAGAGATACTAGCGGGAGGTATAATGAGCAGTTCTTC. The chain couples TRBV15 to TRBJ2-1, with 12 positions matching TRBD2. V lost 0 bases and J lost 7; bases outside the gene matches: 4. CDR3 length equals 16 residues. Germline V CDR1 and CDR2: LNHNV, YYDKDF (reference sequence).

CDR3 sequence: CASSTAGIDYGYTF. The DNA of the CDR3 is TGTGCCAGCAGCACCGCAGGGATAGACTATGGCTACACCTTC. The chain joins TRBV6-5 to TRBJ1-2; the D gene is possibly TRBD1 (5 bases). Germline V gene data show CDR1 as MNHEY and CDR2 as SVGAGI. The CDR3 runs to 14 residues. The V end lost 6 bases, the J end lost 3 bases, and 14 bases lay between the germline ends.

V usage is TRBV7-2 and J usage is TRBJ1-1; tentatively, D is TRBD1 (5 bases). Germline V gene sequence: CDR1 SGHTA, CDR2 FQGNSA. CDR3 size: 17 residues. Trimming removed 2 bases from V and 0 bases from J, with 16 bases in between. The CDR3 nucleotides are TGTGCCAGCAGCTTAAGGCAGGGCTCGGCCATGAACACTGAAGCTTTCTTT. Its protein product is CASSLRQGSAMNTEAFF.

V gene TRBV19 combines with J gene TRBJ2-7; weak D call: TRBD2 (5 bases). The CDR3 runs 12 residues. Germline loops: CDR1 LNHDA, CDR2 SQIVND (reference sequence). Trimming took 1 base from V and 6 from J, leaving 7 bases between them. This CDR3 reads CASSIVSAEQYF. The DNA of the CDR3 is TGTGCCAGTAGTATAGTTAGCGCCGAGCAGTACTTC.

CDR3 sequence (DNA): TGTGCCAGCAGTGAAACGGTAGGACAGGGGTTACTTAACTATGGCTACACCTTC. Translated, it gives CASSETVGQGLLNYGYTF. The chain recombines TRBV6-1 with TRBJ1-2; 9 bases are shared with TRBD1. The CDR3 runs to 18 residues. Germline-derived CDR1 and CDR2 are MNHNS and SASEGT. J gave up 1 base and V 2 bases, and 11 bases lay outside the gene matches.

This chain uses TRBV7-9 with TRBJ2-2, with 7 bases aligning to TRBD1. Germline-derived CDR1 and CDR2 are SEHNR and FQNEAQ (reference sequence). This CDR3 has 16 residues. Trimming cost V 1 base and J 6 bases; bases outside gene matches: 8. DNA of the CDR3: TGTGCCAGCAGCTTAGAGGGGACAGTTGGCGCCGGGGAGCTGTTTTTT. This translates into CASSLEGTVGAGELFF.

This clone was found once. This chain joins TRBV4-3 and TRBJ1-2; D is possibly TRBD1 (5 bases). The CDR3 has 13 residues. The germline CDR1 and CDR2 sequences are LGHNA and YSLEER. V was shortened by 1 base and J by 8 bases, with 11 bases between the two germline ends. The CDR3 spells CASSQAGRGGYTF. The CDR3 DNA reads TGCGCCAGCAGCCAAGCAGGGCGTGGAGGCTACACCTTC.

A single count supports this clone. The chain is built from TRBV30 and TRBJ2-1; no reliable D call. Trimming stripped 4 bases from V and 8 bases from J, with 9 bases between. In germline, CDR1 is GTSNPN, CDR2 SVGIG (reference sequence). The CDR3 has 11 residues. In DNA, the CDR3 is TGTGCCTGGACTCTGGGCGATGAGCAGTTCTTC. Translated: CAWTLGDEQFF. The whole variable domain, filled in from reference TRBV30 and TRBJ2-1, reads SQTIHQWPATLVQPVGSPLSLECTVEGTSNPNLYWYRQAAGRGLQLLFYSVGIGQISSEVPQNLSASRPQDRQFILSSKKLLLSDSGFYLCAWTLGDEQFFGPGTRLTVL.

The chain uses TRBV18 and TRBJ2-2; 10 nucleotides line up with TRBD1. The CDR3 is made up of 16 amino acids. CDR1 KGHSH and CDR2 LQKENI come from the germline V gene. The J segment lost 5 bases and the V segment lost 3 bases, leaving 6 bases of the junction unmatched. The CDR3 nucleotides read TGTGCCAGCTCACCTCCGGACAGGGGGGAGACCGGGGAGCTGTTTTTT. Translating it yields CASSPPDRGETGELFF.

This chain links TRBV2 with TRBJ2-2; a weak D match, TRBD1 (6 bases). Germline V gives CDR1 SNHLY, CDR2 FYNNEI. CDR3 length: 14 residues. Deletions cut 5 bases from V and 4 bases from J, with 11 bases between. The CDR3 is CASSSVRGTGELFF. The CDR3 DNA follows: TGTGCCAGCAGTTCTGTCAGGGGCACCGGGGAGCTGTTTTTT. Drawing the rest from reference TRBV2 and TRBJ2-2, the complete variable domain is EPEVTQTPSHQVTQMGQEVILRCVPISNHLYFYWYRQILGQKVEFLVSFYNNEISEKSEIFDDQFSVERPDGSNFTLKIRSTKLEDSAMYFCASSSVRGTGELFFGEGSRLTVL.

This chain joins TRBV5-1 and TRBJ2-3; 8 positions match TRBD2. Germline lookup yields CDR1 SGHRS and CDR2 YFSETQ. The CDR3 spans 19 residues. V dropped 4 bases and J dropped 2; count of bases not matched to a gene: 18. CDR3 sequence: CASSLTGTKSGRATDTQYF. CDR3 bases: TGCGCCAGCAGCCTCACCGGGACAAAAAGCGGGAGAGCCACAGATACGCAGTATTTT.

This chain connects TRBV29-1 to TRBJ1-1, with a possible D match to TRBD1 (6 bases). Per the germline V gene, CDR1 is SQVTM and CDR2 is ANQGSEA. Trimming stripped 0 bases from V and 5 bases from J, with 22 bases between. The length of the CDR3 is 17 residues. The CDR3 DNA sequence: TGCAGCGTTGAAGATTCTTGGGGTGGACAGATCCCAACTGAAGCTTTCTTT. This encodes CSVEDSWGGQIPTEAFF.

The CDR3 bases are TGCAGCGTTGATCAGGGGGCGAACACTGAAGCTTTCTTT. It specifies CSVDQGANTEAFF. The genes are TRBV29-1 and TRBJ1-1, with 8 bases matching TRBD1. This CDR3 has 13 residues. Germline V gene lookup returns CDR1 SQVTM and CDR2 ANQGSEA. V shed 3 bases and J 1 base; nucleotides not matched to a gene: 1.

This clone has more than one count but fewer than ten. This CDR3 is CAISPSLIAGGPHEQYF. The DNA for the CDR3 is TGTGCCATCAGCCCCTCACTTATAGCGGGAGGTCCCCACGAGCAGTACTTC. The gene calls are TRBV10-3 and TRBJ2-7; TRBD2 matches at 10 bases. The CDR3 is 17 residues long. J was trimmed by 5 bases and V by 6 bases; bases with no gene match: 16. Germline assignment: CDR1 ENHRY and CDR2 SYGVKD.

The CDR3 region is CASSLATEAFF. In DNA, the CDR3 is TGTGCCAGCAGCTTGGCTACTGAAGCTTTCTTT. V and J are TRBV5-6 and TRBJ1-1; D uncertain. Trimming removed 0 bases at V and 5 bases at J, with 2 bases between. The CDR3 totals 11 residues. Germline values: CDR1 SGHDT, CDR2 YYEEEE. The whole variable domain, filled in from reference TRBV5-6 and TRBJ1-1, reads DAGVTQSPTHLIKTRGQQVTLRCSPKSGHDTVSWYQQALGQGPQFIFQYYEEEERQRGNFPDRFSGHQFPNYSSELNVNALLLGDSALYLCASSLATEAFFGQGTRLTVV.

The V call is TRBV19, the J call TRBJ2-5; 9 bases are a match to TRBD2. Germline trimming cut 7 bases from V and 5 bases from J; bases unmatched to any gene: 11. This CDR3 is 15 amino acids long. Germline lookup yields CDR1 LNHDA and CDR2 SQIVND (reference sequence). CDR3 bases: TGTGCCAGTAAACGAGATAGCGGGAGTGGTGAGACCCAGTACTTC. Encoded protein: CASKRDSGSGETQYF.

V usage is TRBV24-1 and J usage is TRBJ2-5, with D maybe TRBD2 (6 bases). The CDR3 length is 12 residues. V lost 5 bases to trimming and J lost 4 bases, with 7 bases between them. Germline CDR1 and CDR2: KGHDR and SFDVKD. The CDR3 bases are TGTGCCACCAGTGGGGGAGGAGAGACCCAGTACTTC. This translates into CATSGGGETQYF.

In this sample, this clone turned up once. The rearrangement uses TRBV19 and TRBJ1-2, with a weak D call TRBD1 (5 bases). This CDR3 contains 14 residues. V lost 8 bases, J lost 5 bases, and 18 bases lay in between. The germline V gene encodes CDR1 LNHDA and CDR2 SQIVND (reference sequence). The CDR3 region has the DNA TGTGCCAGTGGAACTCTCAGTCGGGGGTATGGCTACACCTTC. Translating it yields CASGTLSRGYGYTF. Looking up the rest from reference TRBV19 and TRBJ1-2 gives the full variable domain: DGGITQSPKYLFRKEGQNVTLSCEQNLNHDAMYWYRQDPGQGLRLIYYSQIVNDFQKGDIAEGYSVSREKKESFPLTVTSAQKNPTAFYLCASGTLSRGYGYTFGSGTRLTVV.

A single count supports this clone. The CDR3 loop is CASSLAYRTEAFF. CDR3 DNA: TGTGCCAGCAGCTTAGCTTACAGGACTGAAGCTTTCTTT. The chain carries TRBV11-2 and TRBJ1-1; TRBD1 might be the D (5 bases). The CDR3 has 13 amino acids. Trimming took off 1 base at V and 5 bases at J, with 8 bases between the two ends. Germline assignment: CDR1 SGHAT and CDR2 FQNNGV. The full variable domain, in which reference TRBV11-2 and TRBJ1-1 provide the parts outside the CDR3, is EAGVAQSPRYKIIEKRQSVAFWCNPISGHATLYWYQQILGQGPKLLIQFQNNGVVDDSQLPKDRFSAERLKGVDSTLKIQPAKLEDSAVYLCASSLAYRTEAFFGQGTRLTVV.

The rearrangement joins TRBV5-6 to TRBJ2-6; D remains ambiguous. CDR3 size: 13 residues. CDR1 SGHDT and CDR2 YYEEEE come from the germline V gene. Trimming cost V 6 bases and J 8 bases, with 12 bases left between them. The CDR3 sequence: CASTPPRTNVLTF. The CDR3 DNA is TGTGCCAGCACCCCTCCCCGTACCAACGTCCTGACTTTC.

The chain combines TRBV19 with TRBJ1-4, with 7 bases lining up with TRBD1. Germline CDR1 reads LNHDA; CDR2 reads SQIVND (reference sequence). V lost 1 base, J lost 5 bases, and 7 bases stayed unmatched. This CDR3 contains 16 residues. CDR3 sequence reads: CASSIGSGTENEKLFF. As DNA, the CDR3 is TGTGCCAGTAGTATAGGTTCGGGGACAGAAAATGAAAAACTGTTTTTT.

This chain joins TRBV7-9 and TRBJ2-1, with TRBD2 matching over 8 bases. With 5 bases clipped from V and 3 bases from J, the junction kept 9 bases outside the gene matches. The germline CDR1 and CDR2 sequences are SEHNR and FQNEAQ (reference sequence). The CDR3 totals 16 residues. DNA for the CDR3: TGTGCCAGCAGCCCCCGGGATAGCGGGAACTACAATGAGCAGTTCTTC. It encodes CASSPRDSGNYNEQFF.

This chain connects TRBV6-4 to TRBJ1-1, with D perhaps matching TRBD1 (5 bases). CDR1 is MRHNA and CDR2 is SNTAGT in the germline V gene. V was cut by 6 bases and J by 1 base, with 12 bases left in between. The CDR3 covers 14 residues. CDR3 nucleotide sequence: TGTGCCAGCAGAAGACAGTATGAGAACACTGAAGCTTTCTTT. As protein: CASRRQYENTEAFF.

The gene calls are TRBV19 and TRBJ2-5; 8 nucleotides line up with TRBD1. The junction had 7 bases not matched to a gene; V was cut back by 2 bases and J by 5 bases. CDR3 size: 15 residues. CDR1 is LNHDA and CDR2 is SQIVND in the germline V gene (reference sequence). The CDR3 region is CASSITTGVSETQYF. The CDR3 region has the DNA TGTGCCAGTAGTATAACGACAGGGGTGAGCGAGACCCAGTACTTC. The full variable domain, its missing parts supplied by reference TRBV19 and TRBJ2-5, is DGGITQSPKYLFRKEGQNVTLSCEQNLNHDAMYWYRQDPGQGLRLIYYSQIVNDFQKGDIAEGYSVSREKKESFPLTVTSAQKNPTAFYLCASSITTGVSETQYFGPGTRLLVL.

This rearrangement joins TRBV27 to TRBJ1-5, with D possibly TRBD1 on 5 matching bases. V dropped 3 bases and J dropped 3 bases, with 12 bases sitting between them. There are 15 residues in the CDR3. The germline CDR1 and CDR2 sequences are MNHEY and SMNVEV (reference sequence). CDR3 amino acids: CASSLRQGVNQPQHF. CDR3 nucleotide sequence: TGTGCCAGCAGTTTGCGGCAGGGCGTCAATCAGCCCCAGCATTTT.

The chain uses TRBV11-3 and TRBJ1-6; D gene ambiguous. This CDR3 spans 18 amino acids. Germline loops: CDR1 SGHNT, CDR2 YENEEA. Trimming pared 4 bases from V and 3 bases from J, leaving 19 bases between. In DNA form, the CDR3 reads TGTGCCAGCAGCTCCAATTTGGAGGACCACTACTATAATTCACCCCTCCACTTT. This encodes CASSSNLEDHYYNSPLHF.

This chain joins TRBV4-3 and TRBJ2-2; D might be TRBD2 (6 bases). V was pared by 0 bases and J by 0 bases, with 11 bases between. Germline V gene lookup returns CDR1 LGHNA and CDR2 YSLEER. The CDR3 length is 17 residues. Here the CDR3 reads CASSQERGTPNTGELFF. The CDR3 DNA follows: TGCGCCAGCAGCCAAGAGCGTGGGACTCCGAACACCGGGGAGCTGTTTTTT.